This TCR beta chain was documented in a study of PD-1 blockade in classical Hodgkin lymphoma. Time point of the sample: cycle 4 day 1 (C4D1), after around six weeks of nivolumab. Every single patient, without exception, relapsed after autologous stem cell transplantation, and brentuximab vedotin exposure varied. Produced via immunoSEQ multiplex PCR; TCRdb's table is partial and in-frame only. The data contain 100,000 or so clones, 85% to 95% of them singletons. V was clipped by 6 bases and J by 3 bases, with 14 bases between them. CDR3 length: 15 amino acids. The germline CDR1 and CDR2 sequences are MNHNY and SVGAGI (reference sequence).

This chain uses TRBV6-6 with TRBJ1-4, with TRBD1 as a possible D gene (6 bases). The sequence was collected from a human donor with classical Hodgkin lymphoma. This material consisted of peripheral blood mononuclear cells (PBMCs), taken before the fourth cycle of nivolumab. CDR3 residues: CASSPSGASNEKLFF. CDR3 in DNA: TGTGCCAGCAGCCCTTCGGGGGCGTCTAATGAAAAACTGTTTTTT.